Below are 3 T cell receptor beta chains sequenced from a single sample in a study of monozygotic twins with inflammatory bowel disease. TCRdb reworked the 5' RACE reads into one entry per CDR3 protein, no DNA. The specimen's table records 300,000 to 400,000 distinct CDR3 sequences. The sequenced sample was blood. The receptor source for this set is a human donor with ulcerative colitis or Crohn's disease, or a healthy co-twin of an affected twin (not recorded which).

The chain has TRBV4-1 and TRBJ2-1; TCRdb names TRBD1, which stays unverified in the absence of DNA. CDR1 is MGHRA and CDR2 is YSYEKL in the germline V gene. The CDR3 consists of 12 residues. This CDR3 reads CASSQVTGGQFF.

The J gene is TRBJ1-2, the V gene TRBV27; TCRdb proposes TRBD1, but this gene call is untestable without DNA. This CDR3 region has 13 residues. Germline CDR1 is MNHEY and CDR2 is SMNVEV (reference sequence). CDR3: CASSFAQGVGYTF.

The J gene is TRBJ2-3, the V gene TRBV21-1; lacking DNA, the TRBD2 call made by TCRdb goes unchecked. TRBV21-1 corresponds to a pseudogene. The CDR3 totals 14 residues. The CDR3 loop is CASSNSGLAGARRF.